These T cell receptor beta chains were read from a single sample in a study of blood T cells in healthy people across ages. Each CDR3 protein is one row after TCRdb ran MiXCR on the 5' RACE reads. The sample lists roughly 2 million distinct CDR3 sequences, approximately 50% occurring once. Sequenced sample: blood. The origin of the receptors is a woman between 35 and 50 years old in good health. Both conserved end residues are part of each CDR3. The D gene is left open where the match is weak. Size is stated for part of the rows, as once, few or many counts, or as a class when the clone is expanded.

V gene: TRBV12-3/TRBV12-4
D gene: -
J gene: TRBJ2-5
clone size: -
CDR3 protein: CASCQKFQETQYF
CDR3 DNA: TGTGCCAGTTGCCAGAAATTCCAAGAGACCCAGTACTTC

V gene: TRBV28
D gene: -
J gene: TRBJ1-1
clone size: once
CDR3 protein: CASKQGFMAEAFF
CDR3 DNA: TGTGCCAGCAAACAGGGTTTTATGGCTGAAGCTTTCTTT

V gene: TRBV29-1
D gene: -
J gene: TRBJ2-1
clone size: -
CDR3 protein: CIVGDFDNEQFF
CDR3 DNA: TGCATCGTTGGAGACTTCGACAATGAGCAGTTCTTC

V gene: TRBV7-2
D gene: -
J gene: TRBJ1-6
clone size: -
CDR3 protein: CASSLQLRGGSYNSPLHF
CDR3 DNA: TGTGCCAGCAGCCTCCAACTGAGGGGGGGCTCCTATAATTCACCCCTCCACTTT

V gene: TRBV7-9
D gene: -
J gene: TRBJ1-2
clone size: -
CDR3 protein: CASSFISAQANYGYTF
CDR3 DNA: TGTGCCAGCAGCTTCATATCGGCACAGGCCAACTATGGCTACACCTTC

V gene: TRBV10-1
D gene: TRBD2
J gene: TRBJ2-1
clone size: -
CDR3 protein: CASSESGGTSGSNEQFF
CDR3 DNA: TGCGCCAGCAGTGAGTCTGGGGGGACTAGCGGATCCAATGAGCAGTTCTTC

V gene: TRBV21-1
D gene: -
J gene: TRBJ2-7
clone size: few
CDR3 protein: CASSWREGRSSYEQYF
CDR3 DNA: TGTGCCAGCAGCTGGCGGGAGGGACGTAGCTCCTACGAGCAGTACTTC

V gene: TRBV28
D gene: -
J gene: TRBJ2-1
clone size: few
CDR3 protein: CASRPGTFSYNEQFF
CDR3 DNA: TGTGCCAGCAGGCCGGGGACTTTCTCCTACAATGAGCAGTTCTTC

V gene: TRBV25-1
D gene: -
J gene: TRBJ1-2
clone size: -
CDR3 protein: CASSESRRGYTF
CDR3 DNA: TGTGCCAGCAGTGAAAGTCGCCGAGGCTACACCTTC

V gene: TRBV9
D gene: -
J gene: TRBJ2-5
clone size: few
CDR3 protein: CASSVVGSGETQYF
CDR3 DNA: TGTGCCAGCAGCGTAGTCGGGTCAGGCGAGACCCAGTACTTC

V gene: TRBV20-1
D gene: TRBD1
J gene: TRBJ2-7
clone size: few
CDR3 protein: CSAAGQGYYEQYF
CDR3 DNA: TGCAGTGCGGCGGGACAGGGTTACTACGAGCAGTACTTC

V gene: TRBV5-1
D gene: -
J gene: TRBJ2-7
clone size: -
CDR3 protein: CASSFSEPSYEQYF
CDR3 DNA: TGCGCCAGCAGCTTTTCAGAGCCCTCCTACGAGCAGTACTTC

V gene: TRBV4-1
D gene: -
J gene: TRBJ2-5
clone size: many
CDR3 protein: CASSPISALGLGQETQYF
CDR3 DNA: TGCGCCAGCAGCCCCATCAGCGCGCTGGGGCTGGGCCAAGAGACCCAGTACTTC

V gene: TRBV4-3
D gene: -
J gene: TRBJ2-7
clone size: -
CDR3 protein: CASSQDSGLYEQYF
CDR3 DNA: TGCGCCAGCAGCCAAGACTCGGGGCTCTACGAGCAGTACTTC

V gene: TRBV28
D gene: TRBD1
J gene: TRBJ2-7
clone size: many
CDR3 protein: CASSTGQGSYEQYF
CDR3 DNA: TGTGCCAGCAGTACGGGACAGGGATCCTACGAGCAGTACTTC

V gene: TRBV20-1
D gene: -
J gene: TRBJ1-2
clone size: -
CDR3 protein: CSALRQDNYGYTF
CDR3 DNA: TGCAGTGCTCTCCGACAGGATAACTATGGCTACACCTTC

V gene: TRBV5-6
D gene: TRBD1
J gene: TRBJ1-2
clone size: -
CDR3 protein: CASSQTSGQDGYTF
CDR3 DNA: TGTGCCAGCAGCCAGACCTCGGGACAGGATGGCTACACCTTT

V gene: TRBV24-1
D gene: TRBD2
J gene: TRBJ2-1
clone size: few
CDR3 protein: CATSDVLAENEQFF
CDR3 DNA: TGTGCCACCAGTGATGTCCTAGCGGAGAATGAGCAGTTCTTC

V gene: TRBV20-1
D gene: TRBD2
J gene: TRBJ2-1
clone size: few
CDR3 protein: CSARETSGSSYNEQFF
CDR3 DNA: TGCAGTGCTAGAGAGACTAGCGGCAGCTCCTACAATGAGCAGTTCTTC

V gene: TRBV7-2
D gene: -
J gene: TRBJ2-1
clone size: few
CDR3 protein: CASSLAHERSYNEQFF
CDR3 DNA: TGTGCCAGCAGCTTAGCGCACGAGCGGTCCTACAATGAGCAGTTCTTC

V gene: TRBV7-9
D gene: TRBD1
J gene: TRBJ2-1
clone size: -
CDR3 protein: CASRAQGASYNEQFF
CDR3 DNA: TGTGCCAGCAGGGCACAGGGGGCTTCGTACAATGAGCAGTTCTTC

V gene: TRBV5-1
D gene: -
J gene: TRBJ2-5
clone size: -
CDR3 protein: CASSLESTSWKTQYF
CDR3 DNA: TGCGCCAGCAGCTTGGAATCGACTAGTTGGAAGACCCAGTACTTC